These 16 T cell receptor beta chains were all obtained from the same sample, sequenced in a study of cytomegalovirus exposure and HLA in healthy donors. With 60 Vbeta and 13 Jbeta primers, the PCR was carried out. Only in-frame clones appear in the TCRdb table, and some are missing; sequencing was by immunoSEQ multiplex PCR. The table shows 70,000 to 95,000 clones, with roughly 58% occurring only once. Sequenced input: PBMCs. All receptors come from a woman in her 30s in good health and CMV-seropositive.

This chain uses TRBV27 with TRBJ1-2, with D uncertain. The CDR3 has 15 amino acids. V shed 8 bases and J shed 2 bases, with 18 bases lying between them. The germline gives CDR1 MNHEY, CDR2 SMNVEV (reference sequence). Here the CDR3 reads CASSPRRAGNYGYTF. Written as DNA, the CDR3 is TGTGCCAGCTCCCCTCGGCGGGCGGGAAACTATGGCTACACCTTC.

The chain joins TRBV30 to TRBJ2-7; 10 bases align to TRBD2. Losses at the gene ends were 5 bases for V and 1 base for J; bases not matched to a gene: 11. CDR3 length: 16 amino acids. The germline CDR1 and CDR2 sequences are GTSNPN and SVGIG (reference sequence). Here the CDR3 reads CAWRLAGASFSYEQYF. Here the CDR3 DNA reads TGTGCCTGGCGTCTAGCGGGGGCCTCATTTTCCTACGAGCAGTACTTC.

The chain combines TRBV18 with TRBJ2-7; weak D call: TRBD1 (6 bases). Germline V gives CDR1 KGHSH, CDR2 LQKENI. The CDR3 length is 15 residues. The V end lost 3 bases, the J end lost 4 bases, and 16 bases lay between the germline ends. The CDR3 region is CASSPQRQVQYEQYF. Here the CDR3 DNA reads TGTGCCAGCTCACCCCAACGACAGGTTCAATACGAGCAGTACTTC.

The chain couples TRBV19 to TRBJ1-5; D perhaps matches TRBD1 (5 bases). In germline, CDR1 is LNHDA, CDR2 SQIVND (reference sequence). The CDR3 has 15 amino acids. The germline V and J ends were trimmed by 2 bases and 6 bases, with 14 bases remaining between them. The CDR3 coding sequence is TGTGCCAGTAGTATATTCCCAGGGCTCGGTCAGCCCCAGCATTTT. This encodes CASSIFPGLGQPQHF.

CDR3 in amino acids: CASSGGDKDEKLFF. The CDR3 region has the DNA TGTGCCAGCAGCGGGGGCGACAAAGATGAAAAACTGTTTTTT. The chain carries TRBV9 and TRBJ1-4, with D possibly matching TRBD1 (5 bases). V lost 3 bases, J lost 6 bases, and 12 bases lay in between. The CDR3 is made up of 14 amino acids. The germline V gene encodes CDR1 SGDLS and CDR2 YYNGEE.

The gene calls are TRBV5-1 and TRBJ1-1; TRBD1 is a possible D gene (6 bases). Trimming removed 0 bases from V and 7 bases from J, with 10 bases in between. This CDR3 is built from 13 residues. Germline loops: CDR1 SGHRS, CDR2 YFSETQ. CDR3 sequence (DNA): TGCGCCAGCAGCTTGGGACAGGATGGTGAAGCTTTCTTT. Translating it yields CASSLGQDGEAFF.

This rearrangement joins TRBV10-2 to TRBJ1-6; 7 nucleotides line up with TRBD1. CDR3 length equals 12 residues. Germline CDR1 is WSHSY and CDR2 is SAAADI. Unmatched junction bases numbered 2, after V lost 8 bases and J lost 7 bases. The CDR3 bases are TGCGCCAGCCAGGGGGGAAATTCACCCCTCCACTTT. Residues: CASQGGNSPLHF.

V is TRBV18 and J is TRBJ2-1; 11 positions agree with TRBD1. CDR3 size: 18 residues. V shed 1 base, J shed 1 base, and the junction held 6 bases outside the gene matches. CDR1 and CDR2 (germline): KGHSH, LQKENI. The CDR3 is CASSPRPGQGVSYNEQFF. CDR3 in DNA: TGTGCCAGCTCACCACGGCCGGGACAGGGGGTGTCCTACAATGAGCAGTTCTTC.

A note on this clone: At one end, the junction sequence differs from germline, possibly due to a read error. This chain uses TRBV7-7 with TRBJ2-2; 13 nucleotides agree with TRBD2. Looked up from germline, CDR1 is SSHAT and CDR2 is FNYEAQ (reference sequence). The CDR3 contains 18 residues. The CDR3 reads CASSLGLAGSTNTGELFF. CDR3 in DNA: TGTGCTAGCAGCCTGGGACTAGCGGGGAGTACGAACACCGGGGAGCTGTTTTTT.

This chain uses TRBV7-3 with TRBJ2-5; 8 nucleotides agree with TRBD1. The CDR3 extends over 13 amino acids. Germline CDR1 reads SGHTA; CDR2 reads FQGTGA. V lost 5 bases to trimming and J lost 3 bases; unmatched junction nucleotides: 2. The CDR3 loop is CASSRGQEETQYF. Written as DNA, the CDR3 is TGTGCCAGCAGCAGGGGACAGGAAGAGACCCAGTACTTC.

This clone was detected only once. The rearrangement uses TRBV18 and TRBJ1-2; the D gene is possibly TRBD1 (5 bases). The V gene's germline CDR1 is KGHSH and CDR2 LQKENI. This CDR3 has 14 residues. V gave up 2 bases and J gave up 4 bases, with 11 bases separating them. In DNA form, the CDR3 reads TGTGCCAGCTCACCAGGGGCGGATTCCTATGGCTACACCTTC. Residues: CASSPGADSYGYTF.

The chain carries TRBV19 and TRBJ1-5; TRBD1 aligns across 9 bases. CDR1 and CDR2 (germline): LNHDA, SQIVND (reference sequence). With 0 bases clipped from V and 4 bases from J, the junction kept 7 bases outside the gene matches. There are 17 residues in the CDR3. In nucleotides, the CDR3 is TGTGCCAGTAGTATAGATAGGAGACAGGGGGTAAATCAGCCCCAGCATTTT. Amino acids: CASSIDRRQGVNQPQHF.

The V and J genes are TRBV19 and TRBJ1-4, with a weak D call TRBD1 (5 bases). Looked up from germline, CDR1 is LNHDA and CDR2 is SQIVND (reference sequence). Between the trimmed V and J ends, which lost 0 bases and 7 bases, there was a span of 12 bases. CDR3 size: 15 residues. CDR3 residues: CASSIDSTVVEKLFF. The CDR3, as DNA: TGTGCCAGTAGTATAGACTCGACAGTGGTTGAAAAACTGTTTTTT.

The chain combines TRBV18 with TRBJ1-2, with D possibly TRBD1 on 5 matching bases. The CDR3 is 16 amino acids. Germline V gives CDR1 KGHSH, CDR2 LQKENI. The V end lost 4 bases, the J end lost 0 bases, and 15 bases lay between the germline ends. In nucleotides, the CDR3 is TGTGCCAGCTCACTGCGAACAGGCTCAGCTAACTATGGCTACACCTTC. It encodes CASSLRTGSANYGYTF. Full variable domain (remainder filled in from reference TRBV18 and TRBJ1-2): NAGVMQNPRHLVRRRGQEARLRCSPMKGHSHVYWYRQLPEEGLKFMVYLQKENIIDESGMPKERFSAEFPKEGPSILRIQQVVRGDSAAYFCASSLRTGSANYGYTFGSGTRLTVV.

The genes are TRBV25-1 and TRBJ1-1; D not certain. Trimming stripped 0 bases from V and 6 bases from J, with 14 bases between. This CDR3 has 15 amino acids. CDR1 and CDR2 (germline): MGHDK, SYGVNS. The CDR3 DNA follows: TGTGCCAGCAGTGAATACTTGGTTTCGCAGTCTGAAGCTTTCTTT. This translates into CASSEYLVSQSEAFF.

This clone has more than one count but fewer than ten. This chain uses TRBV5-1 with TRBJ2-7, with 8 bases aligning to TRBD2. After removal of 4 bases from V and 3 bases from J, the junction contained 15 bases not matched to a gene. Germline V gene data show CDR1 as SGHRS and CDR2 as YFSETQ. The CDR3 extends over 17 amino acids. The CDR3 is CASSGSGGRAKIYEQYF. The CDR3 DNA follows: TGCGCCAGCAGCGGAAGCGGGGGCAGGGCGAAGATCTACGAGCAGTACTTC. The full variable domain, its missing parts supplied by reference TRBV5-1 and TRBJ2-7, is KAGVTQTPRYLIKTRGQQVTLSCSPISGHRSVSWYQQTPGQGLQFLFEYFSETQRNKGNFPGRFSGRQFSNSRSEMNVSTLELGDSALYLCASSGSGGRAKIYEQYFGPGTRLTVT.